Sequencing of this T cell receptor beta chain was carried out in a study of PD-1 blockade in classical Hodgkin lymphoma. Study-level findings and limits: Diversity similar to that of newly diagnosed patients was seen at baseline in complete responders. It was reported that newly diagnosed patients had less baseline TCR diversity than healthy donors. By C4D1, CD4+ diversity increased significantly, especially in complete responders.

The data were produced by immunoSEQ multiplex PCR, yet TCRdb's version contains in-frame clones alone and is incomplete. Here the sample spans some 95,000 clones, roughly 89% being singletons. Every patient relapsed after autologous stem cell transplantation, and brentuximab vedotin exposure varied. A word on this clone: What it binds is unknown.

The TCR originated in a human donor with classical Hodgkin lymphoma. The source material was peripheral blood mononuclear cells (PBMCs), sampled before the second cycle of nivolumab.

The CDR3 nucleotides read TGTGCCAGCAGAGGAAGTTTAACAGGGCCCTACGAGCAGTACTTC. The encoded protein is CASRGSLTGPYEQYF. The V and J genes are TRBV28 and TRBJ2-7; D may be TRBD1 (6 bases). Trimming shortened V by 6 bases and J by 2 bases, and 17 bases separated the two germline ends. Per germline, CDR1 MDHEN and CDR2 SYDVKM. The CDR3 has 15 residues.